These T cell receptor beta chains were read from a single sample in a study of Tregs in tolerant kidney transplant recipients. The protocol was immunoSEQ multiplex PCR, while the TCRdb copy is restricted to in-frame clones and leaves out a portion. The table has about 240,000 clones, roughly 84% seen once. Specimen: CD4+ T cells from blood. Receptors were obtained from a human donor in good health. Each CDR3 is given with its conserved first and last residue. Each record gives: D gene, V gene, clone size, J gene, CDR3 protein, CDR3 DNA. D genes are given only for firm matches. A row's size may be missing; if present it is once, few, many or a size class.

>NA|TRBV30|NA|TRBJ2-7
CAGSGGGEQYF
TGTGCCGGATCAGGAGGTGGGGAGCAGTACTTC
>TRBD2|TRBV4-1|once|TRBJ2-3
CASSQAPGGTTDTQYF
TGCGCCAGCAGCCAAGCCCCGGGAGGAACCACAGATACGCAGTATTTT
>NA|TRBV6-1|NA|TRBJ1-1
CASTGGRVDTEAFF
TGTGCCAGCACCGGAGGGAGGGTTGATACTGAAGCTTTCTTT
>NA|TRBV5-6|NA|TRBJ1-6
CASSQEPLGPPLHF
TGTGCCAGCAGCCAAGAACCCCTAGGTCCACCCCTCCACTTT
>NA|TRBV5-4|NA|TRBJ1-1
CASSLGQRNTEAFF
TGTGCCAGCAGCTTGGGGCAGAGGAACACTGAAGCTTTCTTT
>NA|TRBV6-6|NA|TRBJ1-1
CASSYGHPNTEAFF
TGTGCCAGCAGTTACGGGCATCCGAACACTGAAGCTTTCTTT
>NA|TRBV7-9|few|TRBJ1-1
CASYLGRGNTEAFF
TGTGCCAGCTACCTCGGGCGGGGGAACACTGAAGCTTTCTTT
>NA|TRBV19|NA|TRBJ1-2
CASTRGVNYGYTF
TGTGCCAGTACAAGGGGAGTTAACTATGGCTACACCTTC
>NA|TRBV5-1|NA|TRBJ2-3
CASSLRGPPDTQYF
TGCGCCAGCAGCTTAAGGGGTCCCCCAGATACGCAGTATTTT
>NA|TRBV30|NA|TRBJ2-7
CAWSVGRSYEQYF
TGTGCCTGGAGTGTGGGGAGAAGCTACGAGCAGTACTTC
>NA|TRBV5-4|few|TRBJ1-1
CASSLMGAYTEAFF
TGTGCCAGCAGCTTGATGGGGGCATACACTGAAGCTTTCTTT
>NA|TRBV7-7|NA|TRBJ2-2
CASSRTGVPNTGELFF
TGTGCCAGCAGCCGAACAGGAGTTCCTAACACCGGGGAGCTGTTTTTT
>NA|TRBV10-1|NA|TRBJ2-5
CASSDFPQGKRETQYF
TGCGCCAGCAGTGATTTTCCCCAGGGGAAGCGGGAGACCCAGTACTTC
>NA|TRBV5-5|NA|TRBJ2-7
CASSPSRMFEQYF
TGTGCCAGCAGTCCCTCCCGGATGTTCGAGCAGTACTTC
>TRBD2|TRBV27|NA|TRBJ2-7
CASHPDRAGAIYEQYF
TGTGCCAGCCACCCCGACCGAGCGGGAGCGATTTACGAGCAGTACTTC
>NA|TRBV19|NA|TRBJ2-6
CASPPRWGSGANVLTF
TGTGCCAGCCCTCCGAGGTGGGGCTCTGGGGCCAACGTCCTGACTTTC
>NA|TRBV5-1|once|TRBJ2-3
CASSLFRQGTDTQYF
TGCGCCAGCAGCTTGTTCCGGCAGGGCACAGATACGCAGTATTTT
>TRBD1|TRBV6-5|NA|TRBJ1-2
CASSPQRQGEGYTF
TGTGCCAGCAGCCCCCAGCGACAGGGAGAGGGCTACACCTTC
>NA|TRBV5-1|NA|TRBJ2-1
CASSLEPISLDEQLF
TGCGCCAGCAGCTTGGAGCCGATATCCCTCGATGAGCAGCTCTTC
>TRBD1|TRBV5-1|NA|TRBJ2-3
CASSLDQGGTDTQYF
TGCGCCAGCAGCTTGGATCAGGGGGGCACAGATACGCAGTATTTT
>NA|TRBV30|NA|TRBJ1-1
CAWSVPPHNTEAFF
TGTGCCTGGAGCGTACCGCCCCACAACACTGAAGCTTTCTTT
>TRBD1|TRBV2|NA|TRBJ2-7
CASSETGNSYEQYF
TGTGCCAGCAGTGAGACAGGGAATTCCTACGAGCAGTACTTC
>NA|TRBV11-3|few|TRBJ1-6
CASSRRINSPLHF
TGTGCCAGCAGCCGTAGAATTAATTCACCCCTCCACTTT
>NA|TRBV7-3|NA|TRBJ2-2
CASASSSRSTGELFF
TGTGCCAGCGCATCCTCCTCAAGATCGACCGGGGAGCTGTTTTTT
>NA|TRBV11-2|NA|TRBJ1-1
CASSRQVVNTEAFF
TGTGCCAGCAGCCGACAGGTAGTGAACACTGAAGCTTTCTTT
>TRBD1|TRBV18|NA|TRBJ2-1
CASSPPTGGAYNEQFF
TGTGCCAGCTCACCCCCCACAGGGGGAGCCTACAATGAGCAGTTCTTC
>NA|TRBV4-2|NA|TRBJ2-7
CASSAAEGRQGEQYF
TGTGCCAGCAGCGCGGCGGAGGGACGACAGGGCGAGCAGTACTTC
>NA|TRBV2|once|TRBJ1-5
CASTRESNQPQHF
TGTGCCAGCACCAGGGAGAGCAATCAGCCCCAGCATTTT
>NA|TRBV2|NA|TRBJ1-2
CASRRILDGTYGYTF
TGTGCCAGCAGGCGAATCCTGGACGGTACCTATGGCTACACCTTC
>NA|TRBV10-2|NA|TRBJ1-4
CASSDRASTNEKLFF
TGCGCCAGCAGTGATCGGGCGTCAACTAATGAAAAACTGTTTTTT
>NA|TRBV13|once|TRBJ2-7
CASSFRLGELYEQYF
TGTGCCAGCAGCTTCCGTTTAGGGGAGTTATACGAGCAGTACTTC
>NA|TRBV5-1|NA|TRBJ1-5
CASSLGPFSNQPQHF
TGCGCCAGCAGCTTAGGACCATTTAGCAATCAGCCCCAGCATTTT
>NA|TRBV11-2|NA|TRBJ1-2
CASSLDEGYTF
TGTGCCAGCAGCTTAGACGAGGGCTACACCTTC
>NA|TRBV7-9|NA|TRBJ1-2
CASSLNQGTGGYTF
TGTGCCAGCAGCTTGAATCAGGGGACTGGTGGCTACACCTTC
>TRBD1|TRBV30|NA|TRBJ2-6
CAWSRGNGANVLTF
TGTGCCTGGAGCAGGGGGAATGGGGCCAACGTCCTGACTTTC
>NA|TRBV19|NA|TRBJ2-7
CASSMVWGPPYEQYF
TGTGCCAGTAGTATGGTATGGGGGCCACCCTACGAGCAGTACTTC
>TRBD1|TRBV9|NA|TRBJ1-4
CASSPNRQGATEKLFF
TGTGCCAGCAGCCCAAACCGACAGGGGGCTACGGAAAAACTGTTTTTT
>TRBD2|TRBV7-2|few|TRBJ2-7
CASSTPGLAYEQYF
TGTGCCAGCAGCACCCCGGGACTAGCGTACGAGCAGTACTTC
>TRBD2|TRBV7-9|NA|TRBJ2-5
CASSPGGIETQYF
TGTGCCAGCAGCCCCGGGGGGATCGAGACCCAGTACTTC
>NA|TRBV10-3|NA|TRBJ1-1
CAISMGGLAFF
TGTGCCATCAGTATGGGCGGGTTGGCTTTCTTT
>NA|TRBV30|NA|TRBJ1-2
CAWSVPAGGGYTF
TGTGCCTGGAGTGTACCGGCAGGCGGCGGCTACACCTTC
>NA|TRBV5-1|NA|TRBJ1-2
CASSLVSNYGYTF
TGCGCCAGCAGCTTGGTCAGCAACTATGGCTACACCTTC
>NA|TRBV19|once|TRBJ2-1
CASSTERRNEQFF
TGTGCCAGTAGTACGGAACGTAGGAATGAGCAGTTCTTC
>NA|TRBV5-1|NA|TRBJ2-3
CASSFGSGFSDTQYF
TGCGCCAGCAGCTTCGGTAGCGGCTTCTCAGATACGCAGTATTTT
>NA|TRBV18|few|TRBJ1-1
CASSPRVGTEAFF
TGTGCCAGCTCACCCAGGGTAGGCACTGAAGCTTTCTTT
>NA|TRBV10-3|NA|TRBJ2-1
CAISEPGQRPMASYNEQFF
TGTGCCATCAGTGAACCCGGACAGCGCCCAATGGCCTCCTACAATGAGCAGTTCTTC
>NA|TRBV27|NA|TRBJ2-4
CASSLSSQGAKNIQYF
TGTGCCAGCAGTTTATCAAGTCAGGGAGCCAAAAACATTCAGTACTTC
>NA|TRBV18|NA|TRBJ2-7
CASSPGGGEQYF
TGTGCCAGCTCACCAGGGGGTGGTGAGCAGTACTTC
>NA|TRBV6-5|NA|TRBJ2-2
CASSLLKGGTGELFF
TGTGCCAGCAGTCTCCTTAAGGGGGGCACCGGGGAGCTGTTTTTT